This is a list of T cell receptor beta chains from one sample in a study of T cell repertoires in cytomegalovirus infection. Via MiXCR, TCRdb re-called the reads, giving one row per CDR3 protein. This sample has approximately 500,000 distinct CDR3 sequences, with 16% found just once. Sequenced sample: CD8+ T cells from PBMCs. Receptors originate from a human donor in good health (CMV status not recorded). Some clones in this sample may be carry-over from other donors' samples. Each CDR3 is given with its conserved first and last residue. D genes are given only for firm matches. Expanded clones are given a class, and other clones once, few, many or no size at all.

j_call clone_size v_call d_call cdr3_aa cdr3_nt
TRBJ2-7 many TRBV27 NA CASSSREAGASYEQYF TGTGCCAGCAGTTCTCGGGAGGCGGGGGCCTCCTACGAGCAGTACTTC
TRBJ2-2 few TRBV12-3/TRBV12-4 NA CASSLGTYTGELFF TGTGCCAGCAGTTTAGGGACCTACACCGGGGAGCTGTTTTTT
TRBJ2-5 NA TRBV28 TRBD2 CASSLSTTSGSYETQYF TGTGCCAGCAGTTTATCAACGACTAGCGGGAGTTATGAGACCCAGTACTTC
TRBJ1-5 many TRBV12-3/TRBV12-4 TRBD1 CASSPGQGDSNQPQHF TGTGCCAGCAGTCCCGGACAGGGTGATAGCAATCAGCCCCAGCATTTT
TRBJ2-2 many TRBV7-2 TRBD1 CASRGPGQGFSGELFF TGTGCCAGCAGGGGACCGGGACAGGGGTTCTCCGGGGAGCTGTTTTTT
TRBJ1-3 many TRBV6-1 TRBD1 CASSGPGQSSGNTIYF TGTGCCAGCAGTGGACCGGGACAGAGCTCTGGAAACACCATATATTTT
TRBJ1-3 NA TRBV29-1 NA CSVEVAGRGNTIYF TGCAGCGTTGAAGTGGCAGGGAGGGGAAACACCATATATTTT
TRBJ2-1 NA TRBV7-7 NA CASSLDPSEGEQFF TGTGCCAGCAGCTTAGACCCCAGCGAGGGTGAGCAGTTCTTC
TRBJ1-2 few TRBV7-2 TRBD1 CARSLGEVTPTGFGSGYTF TGTGCCAGAAGCTTAGGGGAAGTCACTCCGACAGGGTTTGGTAGTGGCTACACCTTC
TRBJ2-2 many TRBV12-3/TRBV12-4 NA CASSQSRTGELFF TGTGCCAGCAGCCAGAGCAGGACCGGGGAGCTGTTTTTT
TRBJ2-7 few TRBV7-9 NA CASSLGSGSYEQYF TGTGCCAGCAGCTTAGGATCGGGTTCCTACGAGCAGTACTTC
TRBJ1-2 NA TRBV9 NA CASSVGQRGNYGYTF TGTGCCAGCAGCGTAGGACAACGAGGGAACTATGGCTACACCTTC
TRBJ2-3 many TRBV10-3 NA CAMESGEGPDTQYF TGTGCCATGGAATCGGGGGAAGGACCAGATACGCAGTATTTT
TRBJ2-7 many TRBV4-1 TRBD1 CASSQEGTGSYEQYF TGCGCCAGCAGCCAAGAAGGGACAGGATCCTACGAGCAGTACTTC
TRBJ2-7 many TRBV7-2 NA CASSLGSPAAYEQYF TGTGCCAGCAGCTTAGGCTCACCAGCGGCCTACGAGCAGTACTTC
TRBJ1-1 NA TRBV5-1 NA CASNRDGGNTEAFF TGCGCCAGTAACAGGGATGGTGGGAACACTGAAGCTTTCTTT
TRBJ2-3 NA TRBV25-1 NA CASSEDKWGQYF TGTGCCAGCAGCGAGGACAAATGGGGGCAGTATTTT
TRBJ2-6 many TRBV12-3/TRBV12-4 NA CASSSTGLRGANVLTF TGTGCCAGCAGTTCTACAGGGTTACGTGGGGCCAACGTCCTGACTTTC
TRBJ1-5 NA TRBV4-3 NA CASSQGGDQPQHF TGCGCCAGCAGCCAAGGCGGGGATCAGCCCCAGCATTTT
TRBJ2-7 few TRBV7-6 TRBD2 CASNAGLAKEQYF TGTGCCAGCAACGCGGGACTAGCGAAAGAGCAGTACTTC
TRBJ2-7 many TRBV10-3 TRBD1 CAISDRQGVSYEQYF TGTGCCATCAGTGATCGACAGGGCGTCTCCTACGAGCAGTACTTC
TRBJ2-6 few TRBV14 NA CASSQGRPGANVLTF TGTGCCAGCTCCCAAGGACGGCCCGGGGCCAACGTCCTGACTTTC
TRBJ2-7 NA TRBV3-1 TRBD2 CASSQDSGGRASEQYF TGTGCCAGCAGCCAAGATAGTGGCGGGAGGGCGAGCGAGCAGTACTTC
TRBJ1-2 NA TRBV12-3/TRBV12-4 NA CASSPQEIYGYTF TGTGCCAGCAGCCCTCAAGAGATCTATGGCTACACCTTC
TRBJ1-5 many TRBV7-6 TRBD1 CASSLGPGGLSDQPQHF TGTGCCAGCAGCTTAGGGCCAGGGGGGTTGAGCGATCAGCCCCAGCATTTT
TRBJ2-3 NA TRBV15 TRBD2 CATSRTSGSADTQYF TGTGCCACCAGCAGGACTAGCGGGAGCGCAGATACGCAGTATTTT
TRBJ1-5 few TRBV18 TRBD1 CASSPNRGNNQPQHF TGTGCCAGCTCACCCAACAGGGGAAACAATCAGCCCCAGCATTTT
TRBJ1-1 NA TRBV5-1 NA CASSLTPGDTEAFF TGCGCCAGCAGCTTAACGCCAGGGGACACTGAAGCTTTCTTT
TRBJ1-6 many TRBV6-5 TRBD1 CASSYAGGKPPLHF TGTGCCAGCAGTTACGCAGGGGGAAAGCCACCCCTCCACTTT
TRBJ2-3 NA TRBV20-1 NA CSARDRIRTDTQYF TGCAGTGCTAGAGATCGGATCCGCACAGATACGCAGTATTTT
TRBJ1-3 many TRBV6-4 NA CASSELPGNTIYF TGTGCCAGCAGTGAGCTGCCTGGAAACACCATATATTTT
TRBJ2-3 many TRBV7-9 NA CASSPVGTDTQYF TGTGCCAGCAGCCCCGTGGGCACAGATACGCAGTATTTT
TRBJ1-2 NA TRBV5-1 NA CASSLGSSGFPYYTF TGCGCCAGCAGCTTGGGTAGTTCCGGTTTCCCTTACTACACCTTC
TRBJ2-3 many TRBV13 TRBD2 CASSAASSGVVSDTQYF TGTGCCAGCAGCGCCGCTTCTAGCGGGGTAGTATCAGATACGCAGTATTTT
TRBJ2-3 many TRBV12-3/TRBV12-4 TRBD2 CASSPLGGLGTDTQYF TGTGCCAGCAGCCCCCTGGGAGGGCTGGGCACAGATACGCAGTATTTT
TRBJ2-3 NA TRBV3-1 TRBD2 CASSQDAGGPSDTQYF TGTGCCAGCAGCCAAGATGCGGGGGGGCCATCAGATACGCAGTATTTT
TRBJ1-3 NA TRBV6-6 TRBD1 CASSQGQRGNTIYF TGTGCCAGCAGCCAGGGACAGAGAGGAAACACCATATATTTT
TRBJ1-1 once TRBV28 NA CASRATGPTEAFF TGTGCCAGCAGGGCCACAGGCCCCACTGAAGCTTTCTTT
TRBJ2-5 NA TRBV27 NA CASSPQTDRSGETQYF TGTGCCAGCAGTCCCCAGACCGACAGGTCGGGGGAGACCCAGTACTTC
TRBJ1-5 few TRBV12-3/TRBV12-4 NA CASRTSNQPQHF TGTGCCAGCCGGACTTCCAATCAGCCCCAGCATTTT
TRBJ1-1 NA TRBV20-1 NA CSAPRWGEPNTEALF TGCAGTGCCCCTCGATGGGGAGAGCCGAACACTGAAGCTTTATTT
TRBJ1-1 many TRBV6-1 NA CASTEPGWFPEAFF TGTGCCAGCACTGAGCCCGGTTGGTTCCCTGAAGCTTTCTTT
TRBJ2-1 NA TRBV20-1 TRBD2 CSAGPGLAVDEQFF TGCAGTGCCGGTCCGGGACTAGCGGTGGATGAGCAGTTCTTC
TRBJ1-6 few TRBV27 TRBD1 CASSITGGNSPLHF TGTGCCAGCAGTATCACAGGGGGCAATTCACCCCTCCACTTT
TRBJ1-1 NA TRBV19 NA CASSVVDGGTEAFF TGTGCCAGTAGTGTCGTGGACGGAGGCACTGAAGCTTTCTTT